This TCR beta chain was sequenced for a study of blood T cell repertoires in COVID-19. Study-level background: COVID-19 samples from acute and convalescent phases originated in the United States, Italy and Spain. PBMCs, B-cell-depleted T cells, or T cells were the source of the cDNA or gDNA that made up the material.

In the source study's methods: Estimation of nucleated cell counts was performed using reference gene primer amplification. Measured with immunoSEQ multiplex PCR; TCRdb has only the in-frame clones, and not every one. The V and J calls and clone size are taken from that table; D and trimming were inferred from the DNA. The sample consists of roughly 160,000 clones, over 70% of them appearing once. The CDR3 loop spans 17 amino acids. Germline V gene lookup returns CDR1 SGHVS and CDR2 FNYEAQ. V was cut by 5 bases and J by 6 bases, with 23 bases left in between. This receptor was identified in a woman aged 70-85 years who had recovered from COVID-19. Sequenced material: peripheral blood. The V gene is TRBV7-6, the J gene TRBJ1-5, with TRBD1 as a possible D gene (5 bases). The DNA of the CDR3 is TGTGCCAGCAGCCCCGAGAGGTGGGGCCGCGGTAGTCAGCCCCAGCATTTT. It codes for CASSPERWGRGSQPQHF.